A selection of T cell receptor beta chains follows, all from one sample in a study of cytomegalovirus exposure and HLA in healthy donors. Data came from immunoSEQ multiplex PCR; TCRdb stores just in-frame clones and leaves some out. Among about 120,000 clones listed, 75% to 90% were seen once. Sequenced material: PBMCs. All receptors derive from a man over 45 in good health and CMV-seronegative. CDR3s include the opening cysteine and the closing phenylalanine or tryptophan. Fields, in order: V gene, D gene, clone size, J gene, CDR3 protein, CDR3 DNA. The D gene is left open where the match is weak. Rows give clone size only sometimes, using once, few, many, or a class for an expanded clone.

V gene: TRBV18
D gene: TRBD2
clone size: .
J gene: TRBJ2-1
CDR3 protein: CASSPSGSMDEQFF
CDR3 DNA: TGTGCCAGCTCACCAAGCGGGAGTATGGATGAGCAGTTCTTC

V gene: TRBV7-9
D gene: .
clone size: .
J gene: TRBJ1-1
CDR3 protein: CASSFTGLNTEAFF
CDR3 DNA: TGTGCCAGCAGCTTCACGGGATTGAACACTGAAGCTTTCTTT

V gene: TRBV28
D gene: .
clone size: .
J gene: TRBJ2-3
CDR3 protein: CASLRGASTDTQYF
CDR3 DNA: TGTGCCAGCTTACGGGGGGCTAGCACAGATACGCAGTATTTT

V gene: TRBV6-6
D gene: TRBD2
clone size: once
J gene: TRBJ2-1
CDR3 protein: CASSYSTAGVGEQFF
CDR3 DNA: TGTGCCAGCAGTTACTCGACAGCGGGAGTAGGGGAGCAGTTCTTC

V gene: TRBV18
D gene: .
clone size: .
J gene: TRBJ2-2
CDR3 protein: CASSRTSPNTGELFF
CDR3 DNA: TGTGCCAGCTCTCGGACATCCCCGAACACCGGGGAGCTGTTTTTT

V gene: TRBV19
D gene: .
clone size: .
J gene: TRBJ1-1
CDR3 protein: CASSTGVGNTEAFF
CDR3 DNA: TGTGCCAGTAGTACAGGGGTGGGGAACACTGAAGCTTTCTTT

V gene: TRBV7-6
D gene: .
clone size: .
J gene: TRBJ2-7
CDR3 protein: CASSLSAGGYEQYF
CDR3 DNA: TGTGCCAGCAGCTTATCGGCAGGGGGGTACGAGCAGTACTTC

V gene: TRBV7-2
D gene: TRBD2
clone size: .
J gene: TRBJ2-1
CDR3 protein: CASSPRTSLSSYNEQFF
CDR3 DNA: TGTGCCAGCAGCCCCCGGACTAGCCTTAGCTCCTACAATGAGCAGTTCTTC

V gene: TRBV5-4
D gene: .
clone size: .
J gene: TRBJ1-1
CDR3 protein: CASSEPGQQTEAFF
CDR3 DNA: TGTGCCAGCAGCGAGCCGGGACAACAAACTGAAGCTTTCTTT

V gene: TRBV30
D gene: .
clone size: .
J gene: TRBJ1-3
CDR3 protein: CAWTGRGSGNTIYF
CDR3 DNA: TGTGCCTGGACAGGGCGCGGCTCTGGAAACACCATATATTTT

V gene: TRBV6-1
D gene: .
clone size: once
J gene: TRBJ2-4
CDR3 protein: CASRGEGRNIQYF
CDR3 DNA: TGTGCCAGCAGAGGGGAAGGAAGGAACATTCAGTACTTC

V gene: TRBV7-8
D gene: .
clone size: .
J gene: TRBJ1-6
CDR3 protein: CASKGRGRNSPLHF
CDR3 DNA: TGTGCCAGCAAGGGCAGGGGTCGGAATTCACCCCTCCACTTT

V gene: TRBV2
D gene: .
clone size: .
J gene: TRBJ1-2
CDR3 protein: CASSTGQIFYGYTF
CDR3 DNA: TGTGCCAGCAGTACAGGACAGATTTTCTATGGCTACACCTTC

V gene: TRBV25-1
D gene: TRBD1
clone size: few
J gene: TRBJ1-2
CDR3 protein: CASSEFKGPDRGFYGYTF
CDR3 DNA: TGTGCCAGCAGTGAATTTAAAGGTCCGGACAGGGGATTCTATGGCTACACCTTC

V gene: TRBV11-2
D gene: TRBD1
clone size: .
J gene: TRBJ2-6
CDR3 protein: CASQDRGHTGANVLTF
CDR3 DNA: TGTGCCAGCCAGGACAGGGGGCATACTGGGGCCAACGTCCTGACTTTC

V gene: TRBV5-4
D gene: .
clone size: .
J gene: TRBJ1-6
CDR3 protein: CASSTDRYNSPLHF
CDR3 DNA: TGTGCCAGCAGTACGGACAGATATAATTCACCCCTCCACTTT

V gene: TRBV29-1
D gene: TRBD2
clone size: once
J gene: TRBJ2-1
CDR3 protein: CSDSSGSMGRVQFF
CDR3 DNA: TGCAGCGACTCTAGCGGGAGCATGGGAAGGGTGCAGTTCTTC

V gene: TRBV2
D gene: TRBD2
clone size: once
J gene: TRBJ2-7
CDR3 protein: CASSPYLTSGGLSYEQYF
CDR3 DNA: TGTGCCAGCAGTCCTTACCTGACTAGCGGGGGCCTCTCCTACGAGCAGTACTTC

V gene: TRBV21-1
D gene: .
clone size: .
J gene: TRBJ1-3
CDR3 protein: CASSNHSGNTIYF
CDR3 DNA: TGTGCCAGCAGCAATCACTCTGGAAACACCATATATTTT

V gene: TRBV5-1
D gene: .
clone size: .
J gene: TRBJ2-7
CDR3 protein: CASSSGRDVTNEQYF
CDR3 DNA: TGCGCCAGCAGCTCGGGGCGGGACGTTACTAACGAGCAGTACTTC

V gene: TRBV5-1
D gene: TRBD1
clone size: few
J gene: TRBJ1-2
CDR3 protein: CASSLEQGANYGYTF
CDR3 DNA: TGCGCCAGCAGCTTGGAGCAGGGGGCTAACTATGGCTACACCTTC

V gene: TRBV7-2
D gene: .
clone size: .
J gene: TRBJ1-1
CDR3 protein: CASSLSVLNTEAFF
CDR3 DNA: TGTGCCAGCAGCTTATCGGTCTTGAACACTGAAGCTTTCTTT

V gene: TRBV2
D gene: .
clone size: .
J gene: TRBJ2-5
CDR3 protein: CASSPGRGTQYF
CDR3 DNA: TGTGCCAGCAGTCCCGGGAGAGGGACCCAGTACTTC

V gene: TRBV28
D gene: TRBD2
clone size: once
J gene: TRBJ2-7
CDR3 protein: CASSLRGGLDEQYF
CDR3 DNA: TGTGCCAGCAGTTTGCGGGGGGGTCTAGACGAGCAGTACTTC

V gene: TRBV5-1
D gene: .
clone size: few
J gene: TRBJ2-1
CDR3 protein: CASSLALVGASYNEQFF
CDR3 DNA: TGCGCCAGCAGCTTGGCCCTGGTTGGGGCGAGTTACAATGAGCAGTTCTTC

V gene: TRBV7-7
D gene: TRBD2
clone size: .
J gene: TRBJ2-1
CDR3 protein: CASSLGSGGPNNEQFF
CDR3 DNA: TGTGCCAGCAGCTTAGGATCGGGAGGGCCGAATAATGAGCAGTTCTTC

V gene: TRBV9
D gene: .
clone size: .
J gene: TRBJ2-3
CDR3 protein: CASSSRGGDTQYF
CDR3 DNA: TGTGCCAGCAGCTCGCGAGGGGGAGATACGCAGTATTTT

V gene: TRBV7-2
D gene: .
clone size: .
J gene: TRBJ2-5
CDR3 protein: CASSLTISQETQYF
CDR3 DNA: TGTGCCAGCAGCTTGACAATTTCCCAAGAGACCCAGTACTTC